The next 20 T cell receptor beta chains were all read from a single sample in a study of cytomegalovirus exposure and HLA in healthy donors. Vbeta (60) and Jbeta (13) primers were used in the PCR. TCRdb keeps only in-frame clones here, not all; method: immunoSEQ multiplex PCR. This sample carries 35,000 to 45,000 clones, over 40% of them seen once, and the ten largest clones take more than 5%. The source material was PBMCs. The receptors were gathered from a woman between 40 and 55 years old in good health and CMV-seropositive.

The chain links TRBV4-3 to TRBJ2-7, with unresolved D. The V gene's germline CDR1 is LGHNA and CDR2 YSLEER. The V gene lost 0 bases and the J gene lost 0 bases, with 9 bases spanning the gap. The CDR3 has 15 amino acids. CDR3 DNA sequence: TGCGCCAGCAGCCAAGATAGAGCTAGCTCCTACGAGCAGTACTTC. Translating gives CASSQDRASSYEQYF.

This chain uses TRBV15 with TRBJ2-7; TRBD2 aligns across 8 bases. The CDR3 loop spans 15 amino acids. V gave up 5 bases and J gave up 2 bases; unmatched junction bases: 8. Germline V gene sequence: CDR1 LNHNV, CDR2 YYDKDF (reference sequence). In DNA form, the CDR3 reads TGTGCCACCAGCCTCGGGCGGGGGGCCCCCTACGAGCAGTACTTC. It codes for CATSLGRGAPYEQYF.

This clone has only a few counts. The chain employs TRBV5-3 and TRBJ2-3, with 12 bases aligning to TRBD2. TRBV5-3 is an ORF for which the function is uncertain. The CDR3 is made up of 16 amino acids. Germline trimming cut 7 bases from V and 4 bases from J; bases unmatched to any gene: 10. Written as DNA, the CDR3 is TGTGCCAGAGGGGCTAGCGGGGGGGCCCCCGCAGATACGCAGTATTTT. Encoded protein: CARGASGGAPADTQYF.

V is TRBV6-6 and J is TRBJ2-7; the D gene is possibly TRBD1 (5 bases). This CDR3 region has 14 residues. CDR1 MNHNY and CDR2 SVGAGI come from the germline V gene (reference sequence). The V end was cut by 6 bases, the J end by 1 base, with 13 bases between. The DNA of the CDR3 is TGTGCCAGCAGCCCGACGACAGATTCCTACGAGCAGTACTTC. Amino acids: CASSPTTDSYEQYF.

J is TRBJ2-7 and V is TRBV14; TRBD2 matches at 8 bases. CDR3 size: 17 residues. The trim removed 1 base at V and 4 bases at J, leaving 12 bases unmatched. The germline V gene has CDR1 SGHDN and CDR2 FVKESK. CDR3 in DNA: TGTGCCAGCAGCCAAGCTGGCGGGGGGAATCTTTGGTACGAGCAGTACTTC. Translating it yields CASSQAGGGNLWYEQYF.

This chain connects TRBV10-3 to TRBJ1-1; 7 bases map to TRBD1. CDR3 length: 16 residues. J lost 0 bases, V lost 6 bases, and 10 bases had no gene match. CDR1 and CDR2 from the germline V gene are ENHRY and SYGVKD. The CDR3 protein is CAIRMSTGEVNTEAFF. CDR3 nucleotides: TGTGCCATCAGGATGTCTACAGGGGAGGTGAACACTGAAGCTTTCTTT.

The genes are TRBV30 and TRBJ2-1; 8 bases align to TRBD2. V lost 0 bases to trimming and J lost 2 bases; unmatched junction nucleotides: 6. The CDR3 is 16 amino acids. Germline CDR1 is GTSNPN and CDR2 is SVGIG (reference sequence). CDR3 loop: CAWSVGGRQPYNEQFF. DNA for the CDR3: TGTGCCTGGAGTGTAGGCGGGAGGCAGCCCTACAATGAGCAGTTCTTC. Together with reference TRBV30 and TRBJ2-1, the CDR3 gives the full variable domain: SQTIHQWPATLVQPVGSPLSLECTVEGTSNPNLYWYRQAAGRGLQLLFYSVGIGQISSEVPQNLSASRPQDRQFILSSKKLLLSDSGFYLCAWSVGGRQPYNEQFFGPGTRLTVL.

This clone was counted once. The CDR3 sequence is CASSYRGNTEAFF. As DNA, the CDR3 is TGTGCCAGCAGCTACAGGGGGAACACTGAAGCTTTCTTT. The chain couples TRBV7-9 to TRBJ1-1, with 7 bases fitting TRBD1. Germline CDR1 and CDR2: SEHNR and FQNEAQ (reference sequence). This CDR3 contains 13 residues. V was pared by 4 bases and J by 1 base, with 0 bases of the junction left unmatched.

This sequence joins TRBV21-1 and TRBJ1-1; the listed D gene, TRBD1, was not tested against the DNA. TRBV21-1 is shown as a pseudogene. CDR3 length: 14 amino acids. Written as DNA, the CDR3 is TGTGCCAGCAGTCCGGGACACTTGAACACTGAAGCTTTCTTT. This translates into CASSPGHLNTEAFF.

J is TRBJ2-1 and V is TRBV5-1, with TRBD2 as a possible D gene (6 bases). V was cut by 6 bases and J by 2 bases, with 15 bases left in between. The CDR3 contains 15 residues. Germline V gene data show CDR1 as SGHRS and CDR2 as YFSETQ. As DNA, the CDR3 is TGCGCCAGCAACTCCGGGACTGAGGCCTACAATGAGCAGTTCTTC. Its translation: CASNSGTEAYNEQFF. The full variable domain, in which reference TRBV5-1 and TRBJ2-1 provide the parts outside the CDR3, is KAGVTQTPRYLIKTRGQQVTLSCSPISGHRSVSWYQQTPGQGLQFLFEYFSETQRNKGNFPGRFSGRQFSNSRSEMNVSTLELGDSALYLCASNSGTEAYNEQFFGPGTRLTVL.

A single count supports this clone. The chain links TRBV28 to TRBJ1-1; 10 nucleotides align to TRBD1. Germline trimming cut 6 bases from V and 5 bases from J; bases unmatched to any gene: 18. The germline gives CDR1 MDHEN, CDR2 SYDVKM. There are 18 residues in the CDR3. CDR3 in amino acids: CASRGADVGQGFVTEAFF. The CDR3 coding sequence is TGTGCCAGCAGGGGGGCTGATGTGGGACAGGGGTTTGTAACTGAAGCTTTCTTT.

The rearrangement links TRBV4-3 to TRBJ2-7; tentative D call: TRBD1 (8 bases). V was clipped by 5 bases and J by 5 bases, with 16 bases between them. Germline CDR1 reads LGHNA; CDR2 reads YSLEER. This CDR3 contains 14 residues. The CDR3 DNA reads as TGCGCCAGCAGCTTCACAGGGGGGGCCAACGAGCAGTACTTC. It codes for CASSFTGGANEQYF.

The CDR3 spells CASSWGRAPSSYEQYF. In DNA form, the CDR3 reads TGCGCCAGCAGCTGGGGCCGGGCCCCGAGCTCCTACGAGCAGTACTTC. The rearrangement joins TRBV5-1 to TRBJ2-7; maybe TRBD1 (5 bases). Trimming cost V 3 bases and J 0 bases, with 16 bases left between them. This CDR3 is built from 16 residues. The germline gives CDR1 SGHRS, CDR2 YFSETQ.

This chain joins TRBV5-1 and TRBJ2-2; D not resolved. Germline V lookup: CDR1 SGHRS, CDR2 YFSETQ. Trimming pared 2 bases from V and 0 bases from J, leaving 5 bases between. The CDR3 is made up of 14 amino acids. The CDR3 sequence is CASSFLANTGELFF. CDR3 bases: TGCGCCAGCAGCTTCTTAGCGAACACCGGGGAGCTGTTTTTT.

The chain employs TRBV2 and TRBJ2-1; 12 bases are shared with TRBD2. CDR1 and CDR2 (germline): SNHLY, FYNNEI. The CDR3 loop spans 14 amino acids. V trimming: 4 bases; J trimming: 13 bases; junction bases outside the gene matches: 8. The CDR3 DNA follows: TGTGCCAGCAGTGTTGCTAGCGGGGGGGCTAGCCAGTTCTTC. Encoded protein: CASSVASGGASQFF.

This rearrangement joins TRBV11-1 to TRBJ2-5; tentatively, D is TRBD2 (6 bases). The V and J ends lost 6 bases and 9 bases respectively, with 14 bases between them. Germline-derived CDR1 and CDR2 are SGHAT and FQDESV (reference sequence). There are 12 residues in the CDR3. CDR3 loop: CASRLPGEAQYF. The CDR3 coding sequence is TGTGCCAGCAGGTTACCGGGGGAGGCCCAGTACTTC. The complete variable domain, with remaining parts taken from reference TRBV11-1 and TRBJ2-5, reads EAEVAQSPRYKITEKSQAVAFWCDPISGHATLYWYRQILGQGPELLVQFQDESVVDDSQLPKDRFSAERLKGVDSTLKIQPAELGDSAMYLCASRLPGEAQYFGPGTRLLVL.

V is TRBV10-3 and J is TRBJ2-3; 8 bases match TRBD2. This CDR3 has 11 amino acids. V dropped 6 bases and J dropped 13; count of bases not matched to a gene: 6. The V gene's germline CDR1 is ENHRY and CDR2 SYGVKD. The CDR3 reads CAISSGTREYF. The CDR3 DNA follows: TGTGCCATCAGCTCCGGGACTAGAGAGTATTTT.

This sequence joins TRBV2 and TRBJ1-2, with TRBD1 matching 10 bases. J gave up 2 bases and V 6 bases, and 6 bases lay outside the gene matches. The CDR3 extends over 15 amino acids. CDR1 and CDR2 from the germline V gene are SNHLY and FYNNEI. This CDR3 is CASSTPGQGNYGYTF. The DNA for the CDR3 is TGTGCCAGCAGCACTCCGGGACAGGGGAACTATGGCTACACCTTC.

This chain uses TRBV25-1 with TRBJ2-2, with D perhaps matching TRBD1 (5 bases). This CDR3 has 14 residues. Trimming removed 6 bases from V and 6 bases from J, with 14 bases in between. CDR1 MGHDK and CDR2 SYGVNS come from the germline V gene. CDR3 loop: CASRIDSVSGELFF. The CDR3 region has the DNA TGTGCCAGCAGAATCGACAGTGTCTCCGGGGAGCTGTTTTTT.

This clone was observed a handful of times. This chain links TRBV11-2 with TRBJ2-3; 13 positions agree with TRBD2. The CDR3 loop spans 16 amino acids. The germline V gene has CDR1 SGHAT and CDR2 FQNNGV. The junction had 5 bases not matched to a gene; V was cut back by 4 bases and J by 4 bases. The CDR3: CASSWGLAGRPDTQYF. The CDR3 DNA reads as TGTGCCAGCAGCTGGGGACTAGCGGGGAGGCCAGATACGCAGTATTTT.